The 30 T cell receptor beta chains in this list originate from one sample, sequenced in a study of early T cells in non-severe SARS-CoV-2 infection. TCRdb reprocessed the 5' RACE reads via MiXCR and lists one record per CDR3 protein. The data show about 48,000 distinct CDR3 sequences, about 6.2% seen once. Sequencing was performed on whole blood, taken at baseline. Every receptor here comes from an adult who was a healthcare worker with PCR-confirmed SARS-CoV-2 infection or an uninfected control (not recorded which).

The table lists this clonotype with many counts. The V call is TRBV15, the J call TRBJ2-3; 9 bases line up with TRBD2. The CDR3 is 17 amino acids. The germline CDR1 and CDR2 sequences are LNHNV and YYDKDF (reference sequence). V gave up 0 bases and J gave up 2 bases; unmatched junction bases: 6. This CDR3 reads CATSRDRASGATDTQYF. Written as DNA, the CDR3 is TGTGCCACCAGCAGAGATCGGGCTAGCGGGGCCACAGATACGCAGTATTTT. The full variable domain, its missing parts supplied by reference TRBV15 and TRBJ2-3, is DAMVIQNPRYQVTQFGKPVTLSCSQTLNHNVMYWYQQKSSQAPKLLFHYYDKDFNNEADTPDNFQSRRPNTSFCFLDIRSPGLGDTAMYLCATSRDRASGATDTQYFGPGTRLTVL.

The rearrangement joins TRBV28 to TRBJ1-1; D is unclear. The germline gives CDR1 MDHEN, CDR2 SYDVKM. The CDR3 covers 12 residues. Trimming removed 6 bases at V and 1 base at J, with 6 bases between. The CDR3 nucleotides read TGTGCCAGCAGAACAGCGAACACTGAAGCTTTCTTT. Translating gives CASRTANTEAFF.

Ten or more counts support this clonotype. The chain carries TRBV29-1 and TRBJ2-7, with 9 bases that match TRBD1. V lost 4 bases to trimming and J lost 5 bases; unmatched junction nucleotides: 3. Germline V CDR1 and CDR2: SQVTM, ANQGSEA. The CDR3 is made up of 12 amino acids. CDR3 amino acids: CSVGTGVDEQYF. The CDR3, as DNA: TGCAGCGTTGGGACAGGGGTCGACGAGCAGTACTTC.

CDR3 in DNA: TGTGCCAGCAGTACCGTGGGACATCTTGGGGGAAAAGAGACCCAGTACTTC. Protein product: CASSTVGHLGGKETQYF. This chain joins TRBV11-2 and TRBJ2-5; a weak D match, TRBD1 (6 bases). CDR3 size: 17 residues. Germline CDR1 reads SGHAT; CDR2 reads FQNNGV. Between the trimmed V and J ends, which lost 6 bases and 3 bases, there was a span of 23 bases.

The V and J genes are TRBV9 and TRBJ2-7; D unclear. Germline CDR1 and CDR2: SGDLS and YYNGEE. V lost 3 bases and J lost 0, with 10 bases in between. CDR3 size: 14 residues. CDR3 in DNA: TGTGCCAGCAGCGCAGACCTAAGCTCCTACGAGCAGTACTTC. It yields the protein CASSADLSSYEQYF.

The chain has TRBV28 and TRBJ1-2, with TRBD1 identical over 9 bases. Germline V lookup: CDR1 MDHEN, CDR2 SYDVKM. The V gene end was trimmed by 1 base and the J gene end by 7 bases; junction bases not matched to a gene: 7. The CDR3 runs 15 residues. The chain's CDR3 is CASSLSGQGVGGYTF. The DNA for the CDR3 is TGTGCCAGCAGTTTATCGGGACAGGGAGTAGGTGGCTACACCTTC.

This clonotype has only a few counts. The J gene is TRBJ2-1, the V gene TRBV20-1, with D perhaps matching TRBD2 (5 bases). The CDR3 extends over 13 amino acids. Germline CDR1 reads DFQATT; CDR2 reads SNEGSKA (reference sequence). The V end lost 5 bases, the J end lost 9 bases, and 17 bases lay between the germline ends. CDR3 nucleotides: TGCAGTGCTGCTATATTTGTTGGGAGTGAGCAGTTCTTC. Translating gives CSAAIFVGSEQFF.

This clonotype appeared many times. The chain uses TRBV7-2 and TRBJ2-1, with 8 bases fitting TRBD1. J gave up 9 bases and V 5 bases, and 6 bases lay outside the gene matches. The CDR3 has 13 amino acids. Germline CDR1 is SGHTA and CDR2 is FQGNSA. CDR3 amino acids: CASSRDRQGEQFF. The CDR3 DNA reads TGTGCCAGCAGCCGGGACAGGCAAGGTGAGCAGTTCTTC.

The sample holds many counts of this clonotype. The chain couples TRBV4-3 to TRBJ1-6; the D gene is possibly TRBD1 (6 bases). V shed 0 bases and J shed 9 bases, with 12 bases lying between them. The germline gives CDR1 LGHNA, CDR2 YSLEER. This CDR3 comprises 15 residues. CDR3 DNA sequence: TGCGCCAGCAGCCAAGAGTCCAGGGGTGGTTCACCCCTCCACTTT. Residues: CASSQESRGGSPLHF.

This chain joins TRBV29-1 and TRBJ2-1, with TRBD1 identical over 10 bases. Germline values: CDR1 SQVTM, CDR2 ANQGSEA. The CDR3 covers 12 residues. Trimming took 4 bases from V and 9 from J; bases not matched to a gene: 3. DNA of the CDR3: TGCAGCGTTGTAGGGACAGGGGTTGAGCAGTTCTTC. As protein: CSVVGTGVEQFF.

This clonotype was counted many times. The chain combines TRBV20-1 with TRBJ1-4; D gene uncertain. The V gene's germline CDR1 is DFQATT and CDR2 SNEGSKA (reference sequence). This CDR3 has 12 residues. The V and J ends lost 1 base and 0 bases respectively, with 0 bases between them. CDR3 nucleotides: TGCAGTGCTAGAGCAACTAATGAAAAACTGTTTTTT. It specifies CSARATNEKLFF.

The table lists this clonotype with many counts. The chain joins TRBV11-2 to TRBJ2-7; D gene uncertain. This CDR3 has 12 residues. Trimming stripped 5 bases from V and 5 bases from J, with 10 bases between. The germline V gene encodes CDR1 SGHAT and CDR2 FQNNGV. The CDR3 is CASSPPDHEQYF. CDR3 DNA sequence: TGTGCCAGCAGCCCCCCCGACCACGAGCAGTACTTC.

This clonotype has a handful of counts. V gene TRBV4-1 combines with J gene TRBJ2-7; TRBD1 might be the D (5 bases). CDR3 length equals 14 residues. Trimming removed 0 bases from V and 2 bases from J, with 8 bases in between. Germline V CDR1 and CDR2: MGHRA, YSYEKL. CDR3 region: CASSQDPRAYEQYF. CDR3 sequence (DNA): TGCGCCAGCAGCCAAGATCCCAGGGCCTACGAGCAGTACTTC.

At least ten counts were recorded for this clonotype. The chain has TRBV30 and TRBJ1-1; D gene ambiguous. V was trimmed by 4 bases and J by 4 bases, leaving 13 bases between them. CDR3 size: 13 residues. Germline V gene data show CDR1 as GTSNPN and CDR2 as SVGIG (reference sequence). Here the CDR3 DNA reads TGTGCCTGGATCCGCGTGAGGATCACTGAAGCTTTCTTT. Its protein is CAWIRVRITEAFF.

This clonotype was found many times. The chain is built from TRBV20-1 and TRBJ1-1, with 7 bases aligning to TRBD1. The CDR3 has 16 residues. Germline V gives CDR1 DFQATT, CDR2 SNEGSKA (reference sequence). Unmatched junction bases numbered 13, after V lost 1 base and J lost 5 bases. CDR3 DNA: TGCAGTGCTAGAGTAGCAGGGGGTGGTGGCTATACTGAAGCTTTCTTT. Protein product: CSARVAGGGGYTEAFF.

V and J are TRBV28 and TRBJ1-1, with 9 bases aligning to TRBD1. Germline loops: CDR1 MDHEN, CDR2 SYDVKM. CDR3 size: 15 residues. The junction had 5 bases not matched to a gene; V was cut back by 5 bases and J by 1 base. Written as DNA, the CDR3 is TGTGCCAGCAGTCCAACGGGACAGGGGAACACTGAAGCTTTCTTT. This sequence encodes CASSPTGQGNTEAFF.

This chain uses TRBV29-1 with TRBJ2-5; no reliable D call. CDR1 SQVTM and CDR2 ANQGSEA come from the germline V gene. Trimming removed 4 bases at V and 4 bases at J, with 10 bases between. The CDR3 contains 12 residues. The CDR3 spells CSVGYSLETQYF. The CDR3 nucleotides are TGCAGCGTTGGTTACAGTTTAGAGACCCAGTACTTC.

This clonotype was found a few times. The chain is built from TRBV5-1 and TRBJ2-1; 8 nucleotides match TRBD1. CDR3 length: 14 residues. V lost 5 bases to trimming and J lost 5 bases; unmatched junction nucleotides: 6. Germline CDR1 and CDR2: SGHRS and YFSETQ. Here the CDR3 DNA reads TGCGCCAGCAGGGGACAGGATATCAACAATGAGCAGTTCTTC. The encoded protein is CASRGQDINNEQFF.

At least ten counts were recorded for this clonotype. The genes are TRBV27 and TRBJ2-7; perhaps TRBD2 as D (6 bases). The CDR3 runs to 15 residues. Germline values: CDR1 MNHEY, CDR2 SMNVEV (reference sequence). Trimming left V 3 bases short and J 2 bases short, with 14 bases between. DNA of the CDR3: TGTGCCAGCAGTTTCCAATACGGGAGCACCTACGAGCAGTACTTC. Encoded protein: CASSFQYGSTYEQYF.

This chain links TRBV7-6 with TRBJ2-7; D uncertain. Trimming removed 0 bases at V and 2 bases at J, with 5 bases between. The V gene's germline CDR1 is SGHVS and CDR2 FNYEAQ. The CDR3 covers 13 residues. The CDR3 nucleotides are TGTGCCAGCAGCTTAGCGGGCCCCTACGAGCAGTACTTC. It codes for CASSLAGPYEQYF.

This chain links TRBV7-7 with TRBJ2-5; TRBD2 is a possible D gene (7 bases). V was cut by 0 bases and J by 2 bases, with 10 bases left in between. Germline V gives CDR1 SSHAT, CDR2 FNYEAQ (reference sequence). The CDR3 extends over 15 amino acids. The CDR3 DNA follows: TGTGCCAGCAGCTTAGCGGGGGGGCTTCAAGAGACCCAGTACTTC. This translates into CASSLAGGLQETQYF.

The chain carries TRBV12-3 or TRBV12-4 and TRBJ1-4; 9 nucleotides align to TRBD1. Trimming removed 5 bases from V and 5 bases from J; junction bases left unmatched: 6. This CDR3 is built from 15 residues. CDR3 residues: CASSPRQGVNEKLFF. The CDR3 DNA is TGTGCCAGCAGTCCCCGACAGGGGGTGAATGAAAAACTGTTTTTT.

This clonotype was recorded a few times. The V and J genes are TRBV27 and TRBJ2-3; no definite D call. CDR1 is MNHEY and CDR2 is SMNVEV in the germline V gene (reference sequence). Trimming removed 2 bases at V and 3 bases at J, with 15 bases between. The CDR3 length is 16 residues. This CDR3 is CASSLVASLGTDTQYF. CDR3 coding DNA: TGTGCCAGCAGTTTAGTTGCCAGTCTCGGGACAGATACGCAGTATTTT.

Ten or more counts support this clonotype. This chain uses TRBV28 with TRBJ1-1; D possibly corresponds to TRBD1 (5 bases). The V end lost 7 bases, the J end lost 1 base, and 16 bases lay between the germline ends. Per germline, CDR1 MDHEN and CDR2 SYDVKM. The CDR3 length is 15 residues. The CDR3 region is CASIGEGRGNTEAFF. The CDR3 nucleotides are TGTGCCAGCATTGGGGAGGGGAGGGGGAACACTGAAGCTTTCTTT.

V usage is TRBV5-1 and J usage is TRBJ2-5; weak D call: TRBD2 (5 bases). The V and J ends lost 2 bases and 2 bases respectively, with 13 bases between them. In germline, CDR1 is SGHRS, CDR2 YFSETQ. The length of the CDR3 is 15 residues. CDR3 bases: TGCGCCAGCAGCTTCGGCACAGCGGTGCAAGAGACCCAGTACTTC. It encodes CASSFGTAVQETQYF.

This clonotype was found a few times. The V call is TRBV20-1, the J call TRBJ1-1; D is undetermined. V gave up 6 bases and J gave up 0 bases, with 11 bases separating them. The germline V gene encodes CDR1 DFQATT and CDR2 SNEGSKA (reference sequence). The CDR3 is 13 residues long. The CDR3 DNA reads TGCAGTGCGCCTGGGAATATGAACACTGAAGCTTTCTTT. As protein: CSAPGNMNTEAFF.

This clonotype has a count of ten or more. The rearrangement uses TRBV14 and TRBJ2-1, with TRBD2 identical over 14 bases. This CDR3 spans 17 amino acids. With V trimmed by 1 base and J by 12 bases, 11 bases remained unmatched. Germline CDR1 and CDR2: SGHDN and FVKESK. CDR3 region: CASSQAPGLAGDSRQFF. The DNA of the CDR3 is TGTGCCAGCAGCCAAGCTCCGGGACTAGCGGGAGACAGCCGGCAGTTCTTC.

This clonotype has a count of ten or more. The gene calls are TRBV29-1 and TRBJ2-5; 7 bases match TRBD2. The CDR3 contains 12 residues. Losses at the gene ends were 6 bases for V and 5 bases for J; bases not matched to a gene: 6. Germline CDR1 is SQVTM and CDR2 is ANQGSEA. DNA for the CDR3: TGCAGCGTCCTACGGGGGGACGAGACCCAGTACTTC. This codes for CSVLRGDETQYF. The variable domain in full, with the rest retrieved from reference TRBV29-1 and TRBJ2-5, is SAVISQKPSRDICQRGTSLTIQCQVDSQVTMMFWYRQQPGQSLTLIATANQGSEATYESGFVIDKFPISRPNLTFSTLTVSNMSPEDSSIYLCSVLRGDETQYFGPGTRLLVL.

This clonotype showed up just a few times. The V call is TRBV11-2, the J call TRBJ2-1; D unresolved. With 5 bases removed from V and 12 bases from J, the gap between germline ends came to 11 bases. From germline, CDR1 is SGHAT and CDR2 FQNNGV. The CDR3 is 11 residues long. As DNA, the CDR3 is TGTGCCAGCAGCCTCAGTGTTTGGCAGTTCTTC. Its protein is CASSLSVWQFF.

Ten or more counts support this clonotype. The V gene is TRBV5-1, the J gene TRBJ1-3; TRBD1 is a possible D gene (5 bases). The CDR3 runs 16 residues. From germline, CDR1 is SGHRS and CDR2 YFSETQ. Trimming pared 0 bases from V and 0 bases from J, leaving 10 bases between. The CDR3 protein is CASSLAGTPSGNTIYF. DNA for the CDR3: TGCGCCAGCAGCTTGGCAGGGACCCCCTCTGGAAACACCATATATTTT.